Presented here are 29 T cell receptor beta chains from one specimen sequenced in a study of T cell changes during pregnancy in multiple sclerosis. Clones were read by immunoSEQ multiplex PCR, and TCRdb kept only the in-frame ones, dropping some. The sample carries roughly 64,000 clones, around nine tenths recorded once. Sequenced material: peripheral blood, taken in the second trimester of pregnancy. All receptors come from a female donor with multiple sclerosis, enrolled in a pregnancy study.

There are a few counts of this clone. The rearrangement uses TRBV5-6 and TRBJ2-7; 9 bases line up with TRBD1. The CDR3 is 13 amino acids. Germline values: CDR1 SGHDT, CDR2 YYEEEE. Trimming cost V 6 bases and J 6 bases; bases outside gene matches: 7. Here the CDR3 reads CASTMGQGREQYF. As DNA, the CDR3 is TGTGCCAGCACCATGGGACAGGGCCGCGAGCAGTACTTC.

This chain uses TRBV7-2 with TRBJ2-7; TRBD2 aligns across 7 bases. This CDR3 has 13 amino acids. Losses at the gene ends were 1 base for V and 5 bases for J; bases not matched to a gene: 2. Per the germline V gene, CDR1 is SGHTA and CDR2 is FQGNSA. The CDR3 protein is CASSLGAGNEQYF. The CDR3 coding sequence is TGTGCCAGCAGCTTAGGAGCGGGGAACGAGCAGTACTTC.

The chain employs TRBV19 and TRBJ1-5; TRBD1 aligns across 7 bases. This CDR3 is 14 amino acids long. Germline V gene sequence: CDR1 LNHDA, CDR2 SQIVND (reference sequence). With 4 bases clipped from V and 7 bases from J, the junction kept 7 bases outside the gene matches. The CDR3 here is CASSTAGGRQPQHF. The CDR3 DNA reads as TGTGCCAGTAGTACCGCAGGGGGTAGACAGCCCCAGCATTTT. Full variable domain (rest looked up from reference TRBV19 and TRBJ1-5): DGGITQSPKYLFRKEGQNVTLSCEQNLNHDAMYWYRQDPGQGLRLIYYSQIVNDFQKGDIAEGYSVSREKKESFPLTVTSAQKNPTAFYLCASSTAGGRQPQHFGDGTRLSIL.

The CDR3 DNA reads TGTGCCAGCAGCCGCCGATCCCCTCAGGGGATGACTAATGAAAAACTGTTTTTT. It is translated as CASSRRSPQGMTNEKLFF. The chain links TRBV7-8 to TRBJ1-4; D may be TRBD1 (6 bases). Germline-derived CDR1 and CDR2 are SGHVS and FQNEAQ. V shed 5 bases and J shed 2 bases, with 21 bases lying between them. This CDR3 region has 18 residues.

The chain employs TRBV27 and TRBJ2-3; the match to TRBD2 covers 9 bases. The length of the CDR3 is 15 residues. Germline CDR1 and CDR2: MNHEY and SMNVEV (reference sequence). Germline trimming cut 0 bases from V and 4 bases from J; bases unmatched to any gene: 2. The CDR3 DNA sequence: TGTGCCAGCAGTTTATCTAGCGGGAGAGCAGATACGCAGTATTTT. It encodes CASSLSSGRADTQYF.

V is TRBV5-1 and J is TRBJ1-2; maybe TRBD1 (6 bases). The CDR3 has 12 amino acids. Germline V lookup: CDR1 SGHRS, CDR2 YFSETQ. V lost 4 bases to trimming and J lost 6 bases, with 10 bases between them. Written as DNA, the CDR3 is TGCGCCAGCAGCGGACAGCTAAATGGCTACACCTTC. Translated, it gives CASSGQLNGYTF.

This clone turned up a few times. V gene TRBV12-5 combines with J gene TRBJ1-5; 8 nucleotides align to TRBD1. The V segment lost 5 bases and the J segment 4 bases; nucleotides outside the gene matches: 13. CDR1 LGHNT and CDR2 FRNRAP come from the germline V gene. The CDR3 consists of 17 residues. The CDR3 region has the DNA TGTGCTAGTGGTCTAGGGGGGGTGACAGGGGCTAATCAGCCCCAGCATTTT. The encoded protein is CASGLGGVTGANQPQHF.

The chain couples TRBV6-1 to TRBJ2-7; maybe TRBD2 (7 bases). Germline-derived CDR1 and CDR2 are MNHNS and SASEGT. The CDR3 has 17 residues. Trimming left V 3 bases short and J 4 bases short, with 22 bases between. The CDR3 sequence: CASSDPSGGAGLYEQYF. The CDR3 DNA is TGTGCCAGCAGTGACCCTAGTGGGGGGGCCGGATTATACGAGCAGTACTTC.

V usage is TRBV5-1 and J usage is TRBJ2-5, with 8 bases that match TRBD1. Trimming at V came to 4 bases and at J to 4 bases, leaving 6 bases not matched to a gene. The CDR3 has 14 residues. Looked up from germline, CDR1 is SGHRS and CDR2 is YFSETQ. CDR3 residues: CASSPTGGGETQYF. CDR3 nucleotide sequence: TGCGCCAGCAGCCCCACAGGGGGTGGAGAGACCCAGTACTTC.

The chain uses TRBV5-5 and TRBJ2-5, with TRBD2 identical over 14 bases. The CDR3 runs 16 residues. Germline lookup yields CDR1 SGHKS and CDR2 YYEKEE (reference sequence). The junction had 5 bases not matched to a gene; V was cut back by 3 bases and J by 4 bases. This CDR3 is CASSWGLAGAGETQYF. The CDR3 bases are TGTGCCAGCAGCTGGGGACTAGCGGGAGCTGGAGAGACCCAGTACTTC.

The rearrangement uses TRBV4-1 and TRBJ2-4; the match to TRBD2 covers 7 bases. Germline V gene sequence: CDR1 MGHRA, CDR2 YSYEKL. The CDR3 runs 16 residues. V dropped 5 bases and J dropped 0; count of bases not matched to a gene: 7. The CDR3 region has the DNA TGCGCCAGCAGCGGACTAGGGTTTCTAGCCAAAAACATTCAGTACTTC. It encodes CASSGLGFLAKNIQYF.

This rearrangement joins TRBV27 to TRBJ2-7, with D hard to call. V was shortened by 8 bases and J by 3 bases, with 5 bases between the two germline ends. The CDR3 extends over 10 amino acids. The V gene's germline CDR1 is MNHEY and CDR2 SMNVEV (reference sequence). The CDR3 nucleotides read TGTGCCAGCGGCCTCTACGAGCAGTACTTC. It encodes CASGLYEQYF.

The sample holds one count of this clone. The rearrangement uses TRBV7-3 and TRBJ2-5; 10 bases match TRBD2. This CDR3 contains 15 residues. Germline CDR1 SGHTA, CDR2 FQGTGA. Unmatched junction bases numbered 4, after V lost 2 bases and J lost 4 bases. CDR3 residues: CASSLSSGRGETQYF. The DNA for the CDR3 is TGTGCCAGCAGCTTATCTAGCGGGAGAGGAGAGACCCAGTACTTC.

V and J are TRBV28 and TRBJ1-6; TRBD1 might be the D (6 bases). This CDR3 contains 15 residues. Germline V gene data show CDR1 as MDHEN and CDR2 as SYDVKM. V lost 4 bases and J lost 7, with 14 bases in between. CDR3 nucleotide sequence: TGTGCCAGCAGTTGGGGACACCGGAGGAATTCACCCCTCCACTTT. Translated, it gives CASSWGHRRNSPLHF.

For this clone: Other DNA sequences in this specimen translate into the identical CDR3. For the CDR3, the DNA is TGTGCCAGCAGCTTAGCCTCAGGGGGAAACTATGGCTACACCTTC. Protein product: CASSLASGGNYGYTF. This chain uses TRBV7-9 with TRBJ1-2; 7 bases align to TRBD1. Germline loops: CDR1 SEHNR, CDR2 FQNEAQ (reference sequence). The CDR3 runs to 15 residues. Trimming took 0 bases from V and 2 from J; bases not matched to a gene: 3. The whole variable domain, filled in from reference TRBV7-9 and TRBJ1-2, reads DTGVSQNPRHKITKRGQNVTFRCDPISEHNRLYWYRQTLGQGPEFLTYFQNEAQLEKSRLLSDRFSAERPKGSFSTLEIQRTEQGDSAMYLCASSLASGGNYGYTFGSGTRLTVV.

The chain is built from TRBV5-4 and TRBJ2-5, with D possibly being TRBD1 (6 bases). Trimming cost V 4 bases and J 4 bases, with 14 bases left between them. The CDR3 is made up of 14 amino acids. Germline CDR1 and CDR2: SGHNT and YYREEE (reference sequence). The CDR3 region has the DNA TGTGCCAGCAGCCAGTCGCGCAGGGGAGAGACCCAGTACTTC. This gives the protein CASSQSRRGETQYF. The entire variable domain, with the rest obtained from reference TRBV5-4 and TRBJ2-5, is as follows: ETGVTQSPTHLIKTRGQQVTLRCSSQSGHNTVSWYQQALGQGPQFIFQYYREEENGRGNFPPRFSGLQFPNYSSELNVNALELDDSALYLCASSQSRRGETQYFGPGTRLLVL.

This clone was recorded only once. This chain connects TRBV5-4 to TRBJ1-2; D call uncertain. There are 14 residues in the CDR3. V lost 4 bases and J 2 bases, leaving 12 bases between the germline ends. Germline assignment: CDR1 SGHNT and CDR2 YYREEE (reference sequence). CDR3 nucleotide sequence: TGTGCCAGCAGCACCCCCGCAGTAAACTATGGCTACACCTTC. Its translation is CASSTPAVNYGYTF.

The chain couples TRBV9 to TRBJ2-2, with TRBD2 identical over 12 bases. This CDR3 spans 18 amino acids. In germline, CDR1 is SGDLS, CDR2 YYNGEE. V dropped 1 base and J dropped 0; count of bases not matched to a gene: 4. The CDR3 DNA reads TGTGCCAGCAGCGTACCCGGACTAGCGGGAACGAACACCGGGGAGCTGTTTTTT. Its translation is CASSVPGLAGTNTGELFF. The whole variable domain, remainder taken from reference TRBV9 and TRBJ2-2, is DSGVTQTPKHLITATGQRVTLRCSPRSGDLSVYWYQQSLDQGLQFLIQYYNGEERAKGNILERFSAQQFPDLHSELNLSSLELGDSALYFCASSVPGLAGTNTGELFFGEGSRLTVL.

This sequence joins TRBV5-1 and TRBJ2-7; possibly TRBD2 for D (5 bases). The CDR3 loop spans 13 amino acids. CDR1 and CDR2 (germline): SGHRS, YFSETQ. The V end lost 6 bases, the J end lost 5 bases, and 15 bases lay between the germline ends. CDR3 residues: CASKTGSLDEQYF. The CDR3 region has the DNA TGCGCCAGCAAGACTGGGAGTCTGGACGAGCAGTACTTC.

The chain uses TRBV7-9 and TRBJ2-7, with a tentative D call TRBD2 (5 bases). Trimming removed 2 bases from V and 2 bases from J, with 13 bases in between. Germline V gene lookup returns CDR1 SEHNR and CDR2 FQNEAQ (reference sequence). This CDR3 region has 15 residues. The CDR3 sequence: CASSLIVGSPYEQYF. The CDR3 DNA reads TGTGCCAGCAGCTTAATTGTAGGGAGTCCCTACGAGCAGTACTTC. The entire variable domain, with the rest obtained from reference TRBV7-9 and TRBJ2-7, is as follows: DTGVSQNPRHKITKRGQNVTFRCDPISEHNRLYWYRQTLGQGPEFLTYFQNEAQLEKSRLLSDRFSAERPKGSFSTLEIQRTEQGDSAMYLCASSLIVGSPYEQYFGPGTRLTVT.

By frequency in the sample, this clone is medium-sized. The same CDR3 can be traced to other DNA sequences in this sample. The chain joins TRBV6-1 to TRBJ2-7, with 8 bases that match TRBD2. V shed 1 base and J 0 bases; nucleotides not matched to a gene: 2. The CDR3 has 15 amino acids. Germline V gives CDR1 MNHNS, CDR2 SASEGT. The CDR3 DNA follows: TGTGCCAGCAGTGAAGACACTAGCGGCTCCTACGAGCAGTACTTC. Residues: CASSEDTSGSYEQYF.

Written as DNA, the CDR3 is TGTGCCAGTAGTCCAGGGACAGACTACGAGCAGTACTTC. It codes for CASSPGTDYEQYF. This chain links TRBV19 with TRBJ2-7; 7 nucleotides agree with TRBD1. The CDR3 has 13 amino acids. The V gene's germline CDR1 is LNHDA and CDR2 SQIVND (reference sequence). Germline trimming cut 5 bases from V and 3 bases from J; bases unmatched to any gene: 4.

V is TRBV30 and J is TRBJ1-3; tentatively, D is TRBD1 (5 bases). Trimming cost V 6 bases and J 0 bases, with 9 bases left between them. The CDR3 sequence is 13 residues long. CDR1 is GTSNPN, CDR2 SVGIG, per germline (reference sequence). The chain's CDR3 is CACQGDSGNTIYF. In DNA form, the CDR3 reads TGTGCCTGCCAGGGTGACTCTGGAAACACCATATATTTT.

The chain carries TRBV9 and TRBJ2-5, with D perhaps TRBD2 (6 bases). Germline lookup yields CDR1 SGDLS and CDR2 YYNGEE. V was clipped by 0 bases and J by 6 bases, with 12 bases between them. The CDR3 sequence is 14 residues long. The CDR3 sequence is CASSVGYAGQTQYF. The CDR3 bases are TGTGCCAGCAGCGTAGGGTATGCGGGACAGACCCAGTACTTC.

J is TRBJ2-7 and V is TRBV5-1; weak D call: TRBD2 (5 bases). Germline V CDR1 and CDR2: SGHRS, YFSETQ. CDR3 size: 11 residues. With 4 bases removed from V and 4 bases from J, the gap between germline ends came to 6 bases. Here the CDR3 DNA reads TGCGCCAGCAGCGGAGGTTACGAGCAGTACTTC. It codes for CASSGGYEQYF.

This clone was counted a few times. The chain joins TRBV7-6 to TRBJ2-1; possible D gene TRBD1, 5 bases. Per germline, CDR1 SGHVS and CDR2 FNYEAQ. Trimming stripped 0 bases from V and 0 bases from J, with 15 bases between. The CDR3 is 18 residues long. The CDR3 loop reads CASSLARWGRGSYNEQFF. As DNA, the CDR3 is TGTGCCAGCAGCTTAGCGCGCTGGGGAAGGGGCTCCTACAATGAGCAGTTCTTC.

As DNA, the CDR3 is TGTGCCAGCAGTCTGGGGGGGGTAGGTGGCTACACCTTC. Its protein product is CASSLGGVGGYTF. The V and J genes are TRBV6-1 and TRBJ1-2, with TRBD1 as a possible D gene (5 bases). CDR1 MNHNS and CDR2 SASEGT come from the germline V gene. CDR3 length equals 13 residues. V was clipped by 5 bases and J by 7 bases, with 14 bases between them.

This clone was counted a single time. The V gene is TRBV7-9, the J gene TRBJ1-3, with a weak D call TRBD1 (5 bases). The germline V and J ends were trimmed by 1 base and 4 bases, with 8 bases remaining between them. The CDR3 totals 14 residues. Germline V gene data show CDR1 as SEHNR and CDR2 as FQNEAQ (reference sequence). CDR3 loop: CASSLGRDGNTIYF. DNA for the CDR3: TGTGCCAGCAGCTTAGGGAGGGACGGAAACACCATATATTTT. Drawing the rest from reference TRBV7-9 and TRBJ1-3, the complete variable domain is DTGVSQNPRHKITKRGQNVTFRCDPISEHNRLYWYRQTLGQGPEFLTYFQNEAQLEKSRLLSDRFSAERPKGSFSTLEIQRTEQGDSAMYLCASSLGRDGNTIYFGEGSWLTVV.

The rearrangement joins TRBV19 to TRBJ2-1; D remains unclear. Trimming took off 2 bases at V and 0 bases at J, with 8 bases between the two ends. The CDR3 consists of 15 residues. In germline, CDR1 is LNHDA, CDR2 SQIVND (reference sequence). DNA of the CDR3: TGTGCCAGTAGTATATGGTGGAGCTCCTACAATGAGCAGTTCTTC. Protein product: CASSIWWSSYNEQFF.